What follows is one T cell receptor beta chain and its context. No antigen is known for it. No clone much larger than this one lies a single base away; base qualities are absent. The library was prepared using RACE. The sequencer was a NextSeq 500. During library preparation, unique molecular identifiers were attached to individual cDNA molecules so that TCRs could be counted quantitatively and reproducibly. For every blood RNA sample, sequencing covered both the TCR alpha and TCR beta chains. As for the original processing: A median of approximately 96,000 TCRs per sample was observed, with a range of 23,224 to 690,600. V, J and CDR3 annotation of the TCR reads was carried out using the Decombinator software suite. Every sample was subsampled to the same number of TCRs (28,000) for the PS versus PT1 abundance plots. TCRs were defined as expanded if absent before sensitization and observed at least eight times at the 2-week time point. TCRdb reran the public reads through fastp at Q25 and MiXCR, keeping productive beta chains. Rows are unified per CDR3 protein, each entry keeping the most common DNA and genes. These V and J calls originate from TCRdb's pipeline instead of the authors' own analysis. This sample is represented by about 54,000 distinct CDR3 sequences; 9.5% to 10% of them were singletons. Over 1.5% of the sample goes to the ten largest clones.

The sample originates from a study of human T cells and chemical hapten exposure (dated by TCRdb to the early 2020s). For the study in its entirety: For sensitization, 2% DPC in acetone was applied to a 2 cm by 2 cm area of upper inner arm skin. Weekly therapeutic DPC doses were additionally applied to the scalp of patients throughout the roughly 25-week study period. Patch testing on the upper back used Finn chambers containing 0.01% DPC, with scoring done after 6 days according to International Contact Dermatitis Research Group standards. Most of the patients in the cohort were female, and the cohort covered alopecia areata with under or over 50% scalp involvement, alopecia totalis and alopecia universalis. Libraries were pooled for sequencing, and per-sample TCR yields varied mainly because of small differences in library volumes within the pool. This study followed changes in the peripheral blood TCR repertoire in vivo during primary and secondary sensitization of alopecia patients to the hapten diphenylcyclopropenone (DPC). Blood was sampled from patients pre-sensitization (week 0) and at 2, 6 and about 24 weeks after DPC sensitization. For TCR sequencing, blood came from 25 to 35 alopecia patients at anywhere from one to four time points (pre-sensitization, 2, 6 and 24 weeks). Results the study describes overall, beyond this receptor: Patch test score correlated positively with the number of PT1 expanded TCRs, reaching significance at thresholds 8, 16 and 32 but not at 4. After repeated subsampling, changes were observed in the strength of the expansion versus patch-test correlation and in the threshold at which the correlation became significant. The number of TCRs above 1 in 1000 frequency did not change with DPC sensitization; there was no evidence of global repertoire structure alterations. Compared with pre-sensitization or healthy control sets, expanded TCRs formed significantly more large CDR3 similarity clusters, which is consistent with antigen-driven responses. Because every patient had alopecia, a presumed autoimmune disease, the patients' immune response might differ from that of healthy individuals.

Taken with the paper, the label for time point translates to: patch test 2, 6 weeks after DPC sensitization. In the paper's terms, the treatment or condition label means: therapeutic diphenylcyclopropenone sensitization with weekly scalp DPC. Blood at each patch-test visit was drawn before the patch test was applied. Patients were eligible if aged 18 to 70, diagnosed with alopecia and judged suitable for DPC therapy, and pregnant patients were excluded. Total RNA was isolated from unfractionated whole blood collected in Tempus Blood RNA tubes. The sequence was collected from a woman aged 45-59 years with alopecia areata. Some clones in this sample may be carry-over from other donors' samples. This specimen consisted of whole blood, obtained in connection with sensitization to the hapten diphenylcyclopropenone (DPC).

The CDR3 amino acid sequence is: CASSELGMGEQFF. The nucleotide sequence is TGTGCCAGCAGTGAACTGGGAATGGGGGAGCAGTTCTTC. The V and J genes are TRBV2 and TRBJ2-1; the D gene assignment is ambiguous. V is clipped by 2 bases and J by 10 bases, and the sequence between their germline boundaries is 12 bases long. Inclusive of the bounding cysteine and phenylalanine, the CDR3 is 13 residues long. CDR3 DNA only is kept here, 39 bases in frame from base 1. Sequences SNHLY (CDR1) and FYNNEI (CDR2) are obtained from the germline V gene.